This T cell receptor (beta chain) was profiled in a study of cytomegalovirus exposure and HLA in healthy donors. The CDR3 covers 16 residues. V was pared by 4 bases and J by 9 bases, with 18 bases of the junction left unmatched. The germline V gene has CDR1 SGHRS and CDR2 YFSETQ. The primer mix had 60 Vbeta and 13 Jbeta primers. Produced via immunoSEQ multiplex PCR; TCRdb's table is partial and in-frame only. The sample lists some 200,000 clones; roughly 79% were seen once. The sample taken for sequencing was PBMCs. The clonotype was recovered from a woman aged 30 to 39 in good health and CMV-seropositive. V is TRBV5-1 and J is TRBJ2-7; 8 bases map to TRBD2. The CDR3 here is CASSLTIGGAMDGQYF. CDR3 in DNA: TGCGCCAGCAGCCTAACAATCGGGGGGGCAATGGACGGGCAGTACTTC. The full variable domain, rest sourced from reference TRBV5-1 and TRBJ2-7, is KAGVTQTPRYLIKTRGQQVTLSCSPISGHRSVSWYQQTPGQGLQFLFEYFSETQRNKGNFPGRFSGRQFSNSRSEMNVSTLELGDSALYLCASSLTIGGAMDGQYFGPGTRLTVT.